This T cell receptor (beta chain) emerged from a study of T cells in localized non-small cell lung cancer. Regarding the study as a whole: It remains possible that heterogeneity exists, since only one tumor region was sequenced.

The germline CDR1 and CDR2 sequences are MRHNA and SNTAGT. This CDR3 has 14 amino acids. Trimming took off 6 bases at V and 4 bases at J, with 15 bases between the two ends. The table came from immunoSEQ multiplex PCR; TCRdb's copy has only in-frame clones and leaves some out. The profile covers around 67,000 clones, with roughly 90% appearing a single time and about 2% taken by the ten largest. In the case of this clone: Its antigen is currently unknown.

The chain joins TRBV6-4 to TRBJ1-2; TRBD1 might be the D (5 bases). This clonotype was sampled from a woman aged 40-69 years with stage I lung adenocarcinoma. Sequences were derived from peripheral blood, sampled before any cancer treatment. This CDR3 is CASSPGGDFYGYTF. The CDR3 DNA sequence: TGTGCCAGCAGCCCTGGGGGGGACTTCTATGGCTACACCTTC.